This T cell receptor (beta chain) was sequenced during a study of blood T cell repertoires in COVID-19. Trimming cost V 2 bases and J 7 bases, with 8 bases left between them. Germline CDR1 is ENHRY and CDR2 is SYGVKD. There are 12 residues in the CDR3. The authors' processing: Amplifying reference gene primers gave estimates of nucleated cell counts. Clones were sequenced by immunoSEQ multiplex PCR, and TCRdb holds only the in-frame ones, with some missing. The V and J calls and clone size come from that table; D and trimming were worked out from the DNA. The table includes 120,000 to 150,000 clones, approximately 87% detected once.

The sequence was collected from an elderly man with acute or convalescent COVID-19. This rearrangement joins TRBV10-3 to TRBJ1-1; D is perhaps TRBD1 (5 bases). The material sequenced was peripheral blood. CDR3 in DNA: TGTGCCATCAGTGAGAGGGGTATTGAAGCTTTCTTT. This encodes CAISERGIEAFF.